One sample yielded the 18 T cell receptor beta chains listed below, sequenced in a study of T cell clonotyping in hematopoietic cell transplantation. TCRdb keeps only in-frame clones here, not all; method: immunoSEQ multiplex PCR. Of about 45,000 clones listed, 94% are singletons. The sample comprised peripheral blood mononuclear cells. The receptors originated from a woman in her 50s in good health. Some clones in this sample may be carry-over from other donors' samples.

The genes are TRBV5-4 and TRBJ2-6; D is uncertain. The CDR3 is 18 residues long. Germline V lookup: CDR1 SGHNT, CDR2 YYREEE (reference sequence). The V end was cut by 4 bases, the J end by 0 bases, with 17 bases between. This CDR3 is CASSPAGGDSSGANVLTF. CDR3 nucleotides: TGTGCCAGCAGCCCAGCCGGCGGAGATAGCTCTGGGGCCAACGTCCTGACTTTC.

Of note for this clone: Sequence at one end of the junction differs from germline and may be a read error. The rearrangement joins TRBV6-1 to TRBJ1-2; TRBD1 matches at 7 bases. The germline CDR1 and CDR2 sequences are MNHNS and SASEGT. The CDR3 contains 13 residues. The CDR3 protein is CASTPTGSYGYIF. In DNA form, the CDR3 reads TGTGCCAGCACCCCGACAGGGAGCTATGGCTACATCTTC.

The chain carries TRBV5-4 and TRBJ2-7, with 9 positions matching TRBD1. The CDR3 totals 16 residues. J lost 5 bases, V lost 3 bases, and 12 bases had no gene match. Germline V gene data show CDR1 as SGHNT and CDR2 as YYREEE (reference sequence). CDR3 nucleotide sequence: TGTGCCAGCAGCTCCCCGGGACAGGGATTTCTAAACGAGCAGTACTTC. Protein product: CASSSPGQGFLNEQYF.

The chain combines TRBV5-1 with TRBJ2-1, with D perhaps matching TRBD1 or TRBD2 (5 bases each). The CDR3 is 15 residues long. CDR1 and CDR2 from the germline V gene are SGHRS and YFSETQ. V was cut by 0 bases and J by 4 bases, with 11 bases left in between. The CDR3 DNA sequence: TGCGCCAGCAGCTTGGAGGGTGGGGGTTACAATGAGCAGTTCTTC. The encoded protein is CASSLEGGGYNEQFF.

DNA for the CDR3: TGTGCAAGTCGGACAGGGGTGGATCAGCCCCAGCATTTT. Amino acid sequence: CASRTGVDQPQHF. The chain links TRBV12-2 to TRBJ1-5; the table assigns TRBD1, which was not confirmed against the DNA. TRBV12-2 is a pseudogene. The CDR3 consists of 13 residues.

The V gene is TRBV7-6, the J gene TRBJ2-2, with 8 bases matching TRBD1. J was trimmed by 4 bases and V by 1 base; bases with no gene match: 14. This CDR3 has 19 amino acids. CDR1 and CDR2 (germline): SGHVS, FNYEAQ. CDR3 nucleotide sequence: TGTGCCAGCAGCTTAGTTCGTCCGAGGACAGGGAGCGGCACCGGGGAGCTGTTTTTT. Its translation is CASSLVRPRTGSGTGELFF.

The chain has TRBV19 and TRBJ2-7, with TRBD1 matching 9 bases. Trimming at V came to 4 bases and at J to 6 bases, leaving 7 bases not matched to a gene. Germline V gene sequence: CDR1 LNHDA, CDR2 SQIVND (reference sequence). The CDR3 consists of 14 residues. In DNA form, the CDR3 reads TGTGCCAGTAGTAAAGGGACAGGGTCGGCCGAGCAGTACTTC. Protein sequence: CASSKGTGSAEQYF.

The rearrangement joins TRBV4-1 to TRBJ1-1; TRBD1 matches at 7 bases. Germline V gives CDR1 MGHRA, CDR2 YSYEKL. This CDR3 is built from 15 residues. The V segment lost 1 base and the J segment 3 bases; nucleotides outside the gene matches: 5. CDR3 in amino acids: CASSQGEGGYTEAFF. As DNA, the CDR3 is TGCGCCAGCAGCCAAGGAGAAGGGGGCTACACTGAAGCTTTCTTT.

V is TRBV19 and J is TRBJ2-1; TRBD1 matches at 10 bases. After removal of 5 bases from V and 0 bases from J, the junction contained 1 base not matched to a gene. Germline V lookup: CDR1 LNHDA, CDR2 SQIVND (reference sequence). The CDR3 is 15 residues long. This CDR3 reads CASSWDRGSYNEQFF. As DNA, the CDR3 is TGTGCCAGTAGTTGGGACAGGGGCTCCTACAATGAGCAGTTCTTC.

V gene TRBV6-5 combines with J gene TRBJ1-2; no clear D gene. The CDR3 runs 16 residues. V was trimmed by 0 bases and J by 6 bases, leaving 17 bases between them. Germline values: CDR1 MNHEY, CDR2 SVGAGI. CDR3 DNA sequence: TGTGCCAGCAGTTACTCGATGCGCCAGGTCCAGGATGGCTACACCTTC. As protein: CASSYSMRQVQDGYTF.

The chain couples TRBV5-4 to TRBJ2-7; 8 nucleotides line up with TRBD1. There are 13 residues in the CDR3. V was clipped by 4 bases and J by 4 bases; unmatched bases: 4. Germline V gene data show CDR1 as SGHNT and CDR2 as YYREEE (reference sequence). CDR3 in amino acids: CASSHRDRYEQYF. The CDR3 coding sequence is TGTGCCAGCAGCCACCGGGACAGGTACGAGCAGTACTTC.

The chain uses TRBV20-1 and TRBJ2-5; D is unresolved. This CDR3 is built from 10 residues. Trimming pared 6 bases from V and 4 bases from J, leaving 6 bases between. Per germline, CDR1 DFQATT and CDR2 SNEGSKA (reference sequence). CDR3 DNA sequence: TGCAGTGCGGAAAGAGAGACCCAGTACTTC. Its protein is CSAERETQYF.

The chain combines TRBV19 with TRBJ1-5; D not resolved. The V gene's germline CDR1 is LNHDA and CDR2 SQIVND (reference sequence). This CDR3 contains 14 residues. Trimming removed 1 base from V and 3 bases from J, with 7 bases in between. The CDR3 sequence: CASSIGPDNQPQHF. DNA of the CDR3: TGTGCCAGTAGTATAGGACCGGACAATCAGCCCCAGCATTTT.

The genes are TRBV20-1 and TRBJ1-2; no clear D. V was pared by 2 bases and J by 2 bases, with 3 bases between. The CDR3 is 11 residues long. Germline-derived CDR1 and CDR2 are DFQATT and SNEGSKA (reference sequence). DNA for the CDR3: TGCAGTGCTAGAACCAACTATGGCTACACCTTC. Protein sequence: CSARTNYGYTF.

V gene TRBV28 combines with J gene TRBJ1-1, with D possibly matching TRBD1 (6 bases). The CDR3 runs 15 residues. Germline V gene sequence: CDR1 MDHEN, CDR2 SYDVKM. Between the trimmed V and J ends, which lost 5 bases and 4 bases, there was a span of 17 bases. CDR3 in amino acids: CASSTPQGVGTEAFF. DNA of the CDR3: TGTGCCAGCAGTACCCCACAGGGAGTGGGCACTGAAGCTTTCTTT.

The chain links TRBV11-3 to TRBJ1-5; D might be TRBD1 (5 bases). Trimming took off 6 bases at V and 5 bases at J, with 11 bases between the two ends. The CDR3 runs to 13 residues. Germline assignment: CDR1 SGHNT and CDR2 YENEEA. DNA of the CDR3: TGTGCCAGCAGGCAGGGTCTCGATCAGCCCCAGCATTTT. Residues: CASRQGLDQPQHF. The full variable domain, with the rest looked up from reference TRBV11-3 and TRBJ1-5, is EAGVVQSPRYKIIEKKQPVAFWCNPISGHNTLYWYLQNLGQGPELLIRYENEEAVDDSQLPKDRFSAERLKGVDSTLKIQPAELGDSAVYLCASRQGLDQPQHFGDGTRLSIL.

The chain is built from TRBV29-1 and TRBJ1-2, with TRBD1 matching 7 bases. The CDR3 is made up of 15 amino acids. Germline V lookup: CDR1 SQVTM, CDR2 ANQGSEA. The CDR3 DNA reads as TGCAGTTTCACAGGGGACACAAGTTATTTCTATGGCTACACCTTC. It codes for CSFTGDTSYFYGYTF. Full variable domain (remainder filled in from reference TRBV29-1 and TRBJ1-2): SAVISQKPSRDICQRGTSLTIQCQVDSQVTMMFWYRQQPGQSLTLIATANQGSEATYESGFVIDKFPISRPNLTFSTLTVSNMSPEDSSIYLCSFTGDTSYFYGYTFGSGTRLTVV.

The table lists this clone with a count of one. The genes are TRBV2 and TRBJ1-5, with D tentatively TRBD1 (5 bases). Per germline, CDR1 SNHLY and CDR2 FYNNEI. V shed 7 bases and J shed 5 bases, with 12 bases lying between them. The CDR3 runs 13 residues. The CDR3 is CASIQVRDQPQHF. The CDR3 coding sequence is TGTGCCAGCATTCAGGTCAGGGATCAGCCCCAGCATTTT.